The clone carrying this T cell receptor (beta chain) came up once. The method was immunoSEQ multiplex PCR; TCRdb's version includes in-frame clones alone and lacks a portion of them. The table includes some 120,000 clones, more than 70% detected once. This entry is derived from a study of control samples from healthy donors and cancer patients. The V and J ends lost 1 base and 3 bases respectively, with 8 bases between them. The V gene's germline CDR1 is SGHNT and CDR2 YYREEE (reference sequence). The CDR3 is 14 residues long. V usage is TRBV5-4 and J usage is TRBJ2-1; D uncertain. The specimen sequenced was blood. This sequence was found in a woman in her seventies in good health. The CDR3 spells CASSLYAYYNEQFF. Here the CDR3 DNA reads TGTGCCAGCAGCTTGTATGCGTACTACAATGAGCAGTTCTTC.